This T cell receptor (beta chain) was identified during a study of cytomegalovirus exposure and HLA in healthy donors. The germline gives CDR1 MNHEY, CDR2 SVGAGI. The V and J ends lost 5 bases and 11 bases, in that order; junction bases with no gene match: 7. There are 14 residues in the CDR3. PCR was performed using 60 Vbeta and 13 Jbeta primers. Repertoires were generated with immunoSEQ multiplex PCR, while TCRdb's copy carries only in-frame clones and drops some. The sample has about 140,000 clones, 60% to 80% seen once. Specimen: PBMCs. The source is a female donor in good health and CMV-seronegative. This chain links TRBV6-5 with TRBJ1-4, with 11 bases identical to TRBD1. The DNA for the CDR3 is TGTGCCAGCAGTACGGGGACAGGGGGAGGTAAACTGTTTTTT. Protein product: CASSTGTGGGKLFF.